Described below is a single T cell receptor (beta chain) sequence and its context. The antigen is unknown. These data belong to a study of T cell responses to AZD1222 COVID-19 vaccine. Whole-study results and caveats: Elevations in Spike-specific TCR breadth and depth followed administration of two AZD1222 doses. Nearly half of spike-specific TCRs reportedly target variant regions that are unmutated in the B.1.351 and B.1.1.7 variants.

Assay used: immunoSEQ multiplex PCR; TCRdb lists only in-frame clones, some missing. The sample has some 170,000 clones, 90% seen once. The sequence was obtained from an adult who received the MenACWY meningococcal vaccine as a control. The source material was peripheral blood, sampled 28 days after the second dose of the MenACWY control vaccine.

The CDR3 loop is CASSQGSGRRYEQYF. In DNA, the CDR3 is TGTGCCAGCAGCCAAGGTAGCGGGAGGAGGTACGAGCAGTACTTC. V usage is TRBV3-1 (or the pseudogene TRBV3-2) and J usage is TRBJ2-7, with 10 bases aligning to TRBD2. V was clipped by 1 base and J by 4 bases; unmatched bases: 4. Germline lookup yields CDR1 LGHDT and CDR2 YNNKEL (reference sequence). The CDR3 is 15 amino acids.